The T cell receptor beta chain described here comes from a study of blood T cell repertoires in COVID-19. Method: immunoSEQ multiplex PCR; TCRdb's copy keeps in-frame clones and lacks some. The sample contains around 73,000 clones, 82% of which appear only once. Germline CDR1 and CDR2: MNHEY and SVGAGI. J lost 9 bases, V lost 7 bases, and 3 bases had no gene match. The CDR3 length is 13 residues. The TCR originated in a woman aged 60-75 years with acute or convalescent COVID-19. The rearrangement links TRBV6-5 to TRBJ1-6; 10 nucleotides agree with TRBD1. Sequenced input: peripheral blood. The CDR3 sequence: CASTGQGTSPLHF. CDR3 in DNA: TGTGCCAGCACGGGACAGGGGACTTCACCCCTCCACTTT.